This paragraph reports one TCR beta chain. There is no known antigen for this receptor. No base quality information exists; no much larger clone differs at one position. The same CDR3 also results from other DNA sequences found in this sample. This specimen comes from a study of blood T cell repertoires in COVID-19 (dated by TCRdb to the early 2020s). Regarding the research as a whole: Samples from collaborators originated in the United States, Italy and Spain and spanned both the acute and convalescent phases of COVID-19. The prospective study material was composed of cDNA or gDNA derived from T cells, B-cell-depleted T cells, or PBMCs. The dataset comprised deeply sampled blood TCRbeta repertoires from subjects exposed to, actively infected with, or recovered from COVID-19. The repertoires were made available in a free public database intended to serve as a resource for research on the immune response to SARS-CoV-2. The samples were drawn from the first 160 participants of the ongoing ImmuneRACE study and from 1,254 subjects provided by 6 global collaborators. A de-identified subject ID, COVID-19 status, age in years and sex were almost always included in the sample metadata. Where available, HLA class I and class II types were taken from metadata supplied by the sample provider and were not determined by assay-based typing.

TCRbeta CDR3 regions were amplified from genomic DNA using the immunoSEQ Assay, a bias-controlled multiplex PCR. From the authors' description of their analysis: The number of nucleated cells in each sample was estimated from the amplification of reference gene primers within the assay. To quantify the absolute abundance of each unique TCRbeta CDR3 rearrangement, sequence reads were collapsed and filtered. For each sample, productive Simpson clonality was calculated as the square root of Simpson's diversity index across productive rearrangements. TCRdb mirrors the immuneACCESS table, restricted to in-frame sequences. Some clones are absent from its copies; in checked studies, under half trace to an unresolved V gene, and the reason for the others is unknown. That table supplies the V and J calls and clone size; D and trimming were determined from the DNA. The sample profile shows 150,000 to 200,000 clones; about 88% of them were found once. Approximately 0.8% of the sample is taken by the ten largest.

Participants in the prospective study were aged about 18 to 95 years, lived in 20 to 30 United States geographic areas, and enrolled through a virtual design. In the prospective study, participants were assigned to cohorts based on the clinical history participants reported in a screening survey and a study questionnaire. For ImmuneRACE Cohort 3, a participant was defined as recovered based on two consecutive negative NP/OP PCR tests, clearance by a healthcare professional, or resolution of symptoms. In the prospective study, mobile phlebotomists collected whole blood, serum and a nasopharyngeal or oropharyngeal swab from each participant. Additional blood draws and questionnaires over an approximately 2-month period could optionally be provided by prospective study participants. Before DNA extraction, blood samples from the prospective study were shipped at room temperature or frozen. Overall results and qualifications from the work: How much clinical and demographic metadata was included differed by source and by participant, and the metadata was provided uncurated.

The sequenced material came from PBMCs or T cells enriched from blood (not recorded which). The receptor was derived from a young woman who had recovered from COVID-19.

The DNA sequence is as follows: TGTGCCAGCAGTACTTACTACGAGCAGTACTTC. This sequence encodes CASSTYYEQYF. Recombination linked TRBV28 to TRBJ2-7, with no reliable assignment of the D segment. CDR1 and CDR2, looked up from the germline V gene, are MDHEN and SYDVKM. Between the V and J ends, shortened by 5 bases and 3 bases respectively, the junction contains 5 bases. The CDR3 sequence holds 11 residues, the cysteine and phenylalanine included. Only the CDR3 portion is preserved as DNA: 33 bases, with reading frame beginning at the first base.